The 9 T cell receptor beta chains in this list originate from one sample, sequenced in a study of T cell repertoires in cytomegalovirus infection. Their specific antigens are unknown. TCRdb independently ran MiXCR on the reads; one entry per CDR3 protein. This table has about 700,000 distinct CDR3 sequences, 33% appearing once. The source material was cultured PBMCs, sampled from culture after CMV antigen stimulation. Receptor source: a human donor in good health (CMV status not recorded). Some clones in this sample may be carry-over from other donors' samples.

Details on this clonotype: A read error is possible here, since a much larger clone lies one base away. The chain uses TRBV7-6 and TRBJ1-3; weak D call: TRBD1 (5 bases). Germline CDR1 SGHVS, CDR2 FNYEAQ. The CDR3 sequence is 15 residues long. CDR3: CVSSPRQRSGNTIYF. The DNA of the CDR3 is TGTGTCAGCAGCCCCCGACAGCGCTCTGGAAACACCATATATTTT.

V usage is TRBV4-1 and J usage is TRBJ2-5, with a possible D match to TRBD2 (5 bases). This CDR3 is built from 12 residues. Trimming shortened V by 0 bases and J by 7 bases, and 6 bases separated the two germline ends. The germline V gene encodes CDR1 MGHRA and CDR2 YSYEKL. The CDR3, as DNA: TGCGCCAGCAGCCAAGATGGAGGGACCCAGTACTTC. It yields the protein CASSQDGGTQYF.

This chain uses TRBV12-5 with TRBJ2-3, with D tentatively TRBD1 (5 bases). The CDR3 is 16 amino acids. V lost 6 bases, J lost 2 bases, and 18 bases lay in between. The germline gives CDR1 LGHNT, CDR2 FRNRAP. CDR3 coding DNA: TGTGCTAGTGGATTCCAGACAGACTCCAACACAGATACGCAGTATTTT. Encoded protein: CASGFQTDSNTDTQYF.

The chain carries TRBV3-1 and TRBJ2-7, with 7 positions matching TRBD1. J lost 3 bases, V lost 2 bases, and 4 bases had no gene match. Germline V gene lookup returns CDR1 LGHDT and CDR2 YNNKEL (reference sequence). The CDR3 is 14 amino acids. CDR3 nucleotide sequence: TGTGCCAGCAGCCAAAGGACAGGTAGCTACGAGCAGTACTTC. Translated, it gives CASSQRTGSYEQYF.

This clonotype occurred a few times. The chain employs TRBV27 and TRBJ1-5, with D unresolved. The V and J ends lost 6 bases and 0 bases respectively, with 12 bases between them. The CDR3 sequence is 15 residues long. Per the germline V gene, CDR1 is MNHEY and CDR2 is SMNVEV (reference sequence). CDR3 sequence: CASRANTNSNQPQHF. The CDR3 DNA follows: TGTGCCAGCAGGGCGAACACAAATAGCAATCAGCCCCAGCATTTT.

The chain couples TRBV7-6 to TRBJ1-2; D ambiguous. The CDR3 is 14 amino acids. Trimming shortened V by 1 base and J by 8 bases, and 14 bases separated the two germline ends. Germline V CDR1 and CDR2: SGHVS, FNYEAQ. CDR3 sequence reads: CASSLGSGHQGYTF. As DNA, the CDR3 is TGTGCCAGCAGCTTAGGCAGCGGTCACCAAGGCTACACCTTC.

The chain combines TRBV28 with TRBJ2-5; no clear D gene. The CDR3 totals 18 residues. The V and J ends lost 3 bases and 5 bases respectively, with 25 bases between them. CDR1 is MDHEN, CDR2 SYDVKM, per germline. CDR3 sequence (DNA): TGTGCCAGCAGTTTTTGGTCCACAACCAGTAGCCACGGGGAGACCCAGTACTTC. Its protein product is CASSFWSTTSSHGETQYF.

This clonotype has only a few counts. This chain's CDR3 is CASKVGVWDQPQHF. The CDR3 DNA sequence: TGTGCCAGCAAGGTTGGCGTTTGGGATCAGCCCCAGCATTTT. The chain carries TRBV2 and TRBJ1-5; no firm D call. Germline CDR1 reads SNHLY; CDR2 reads FYNNEI. CDR3 size: 14 residues. Deletions cut 7 bases from V and 5 bases from J, with 15 bases between.

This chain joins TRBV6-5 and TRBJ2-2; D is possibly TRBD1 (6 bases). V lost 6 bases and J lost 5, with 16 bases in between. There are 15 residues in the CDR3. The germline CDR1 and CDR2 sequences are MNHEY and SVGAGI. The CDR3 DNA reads TGTGCCAGCAGCACGCAGGGGCGAGGTACCGGGGAGCTGTTTTTT. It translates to CASSTQGRGTGELFF.